The 11 T cell receptor beta chains presented below share a single source sample, sequenced in a study of persistence of HIV-infected CD4 T cells. These receptors' targets are unknown. The stimulus was an HIV-1 Gag 15-mer peptide pool, 0.85 to 1 ug/peptide/mL. Memory cells lacking CD40L and CD69 with high CD45RO were sorted. Sequencing used immunoSEQ version 4 in survey mode. Libraries were prepared by immunoSEQ multiplex PCR; TCRdb keeps only in-frame clonotypes and omits some of them. The sample has 30,000 to 45,000 clones, about 81% seen once; the top ten hold 0.97%. Sequencing used cultured CD4+ T cells from PBMCs, obtained from a patient who received antiretroviral therapy. These receptors came from an adult with HIV. The donor label of this sample is uncertain.

This chain uses TRBV18 with TRBJ2-1; D tentatively reads TRBD1 or TRBD2 (6 bases each). Germline values: CDR1 KGHSH, CDR2 LQKENI. Trimming removed 0 bases from V and 3 bases from J, with 9 bases in between. This CDR3 is 15 amino acids long. The CDR3, as DNA: TGTGCCAGCTCACCACCGGGGGGCCGCTACAATGAGCAGTTCTTC. This translates into CASSPPGGRYNEQFF.

This chain joins TRBV10-3 and TRBJ2-5; possibly TRBD2 for D (6 bases). The CDR3 length is 15 residues. V lost 2 bases, J lost 5 bases, and 15 bases lay in between. Looked up from germline, CDR1 is ENHRY and CDR2 is SYGVKD. CDR3 nucleotides: TGTGCCATCAGTGAGGCACTAGCCCGGCGGGAGACCCAGTACTTC. It is translated as CAISEALARRETQYF.

The chain is built from TRBV2 and TRBJ1-2; 10 nucleotides line up with TRBD1. With 6 bases clipped from V and 7 bases from J, the junction kept 11 bases outside the gene matches. This CDR3 has 15 amino acids. Germline lookup yields CDR1 SNHLY and CDR2 FYNNEI. In DNA, the CDR3 is TGTGCCAGCAGGGCGGGGACAGGGGCCCTCGGTGGCTACACCTTC. Translated: CASRAGTGALGGYTF.

This sequence joins TRBV24-1 and TRBJ1-1; D remains unclear. CDR3 length equals 14 residues. Germline CDR1 reads KGHDR; CDR2 reads SFDVKD. V lost 7 bases and J 0 bases, leaving 11 bases between the germline ends. The CDR3: CATSETGLNTEAFF. Here the CDR3 DNA reads TGTGCCACCAGCGAGACGGGCCTGAACACTGAAGCTTTCTTT.

The CDR3 region has the DNA TGTGCCAGCAGTTTTAGCGGCACCGGGGAGCTGTTTTTT. Encoded protein: CASSFSGTGELFF. The genes are TRBV12-3 or TRBV12-4 and TRBJ2-2, with D perhaps matching TRBD2 (6 bases). With 3 bases removed from V and 4 bases from J, the gap between germline ends came to 6 bases. This CDR3 region has 13 residues.

This clone has only one observation. The sample carries other DNA sequences with the same CDR3. The chain couples TRBV6-5 to TRBJ1-5; tentative D call: TRBD1 (6 bases). CDR3 length: 15 amino acids. Trimming cost V 2 bases and J 0 bases, with 8 bases left between them. Germline CDR1 and CDR2: MNHEY and SVGAGI. The CDR3 loop is CASSYMGASNQPQHF. Written as DNA, the CDR3 is TGTGCCAGCAGTTACATGGGGGCTAGCAATCAGCCCCAGCATTTT.

The chain employs TRBV9 and TRBJ1-1; D unresolved. Germline lookup yields CDR1 SGDLS and CDR2 YYNGEE. Trimming took off 0 bases at V and 5 bases at J, with 11 bases between the two ends. This CDR3 spans 14 amino acids. The CDR3 nucleotides read TGTGCCAGCAGCGTAGCGGCGGCGGGGACTGAAGCTTTCTTT. The encoded protein is CASSVAAAGTEAFF.

The CDR3 coding sequence is TGTGCCAGCAGCCTAGAGGACCGTGAGCAGTTCTTC. This codes for CASSLEDREQFF. The chain links TRBV7-9 to TRBJ2-1, with D hard to call. This CDR3 contains 12 residues. V was trimmed by 5 bases and J by 9 bases, leaving 11 bases between them. Germline V lookup: CDR1 SEHNR, CDR2 FQNEAQ (reference sequence).

V is TRBV19 and J is TRBJ2-6; D gene uncertain. Germline V lookup: CDR1 LNHDA, CDR2 SQIVND (reference sequence). CDR3 length: 14 amino acids. Deletions cut 6 bases from V and 1 base from J, with 7 bases between. The CDR3 DNA reads TGTGCCAGTAGACGGAGTTCTGGGGCCAACGTCCTGACTTTC. Its protein product is CASRRSSGANVLTF.

This chain joins TRBV9 and TRBJ2-1, with TRBD2 matching over 12 bases. J was trimmed by 4 bases and V by 4 bases; bases with no gene match: 9. From germline, CDR1 is SGDLS and CDR2 YYNGEE. The CDR3 sequence is 17 residues long. CDR3 protein: CASSRSGTSGGYNEQFF. The CDR3 DNA reads as TGTGCCAGCAGCCGTAGCGGCACTAGCGGGGGGTACAATGAGCAGTTCTTC. Together with reference TRBV9 and TRBJ2-1, the CDR3 gives the full variable domain: DSGVTQTPKHLITATGQRVTLRCSPRSGDLSVYWYQQSLDQGLQFLIQYYNGEERAKGNILERFSAQQFPDLHSELNLSSLELGDSALYFCASSRSGTSGGYNEQFFGPGTRLTVL.

V is TRBV5-1 and J is TRBJ1-2; tentative D call: TRBD1 (5 bases). Germline assignment: CDR1 SGHRS and CDR2 YFSETQ. The CDR3 has 14 residues. Trimming took off 1 base at V and 3 bases at J, with 10 bases between the two ends. DNA for the CDR3: TGCGCCAGCAGCTTGAGGGACCCGTACTATGGCTACACCTTC. This codes for CASSLRDPYYGYTF.